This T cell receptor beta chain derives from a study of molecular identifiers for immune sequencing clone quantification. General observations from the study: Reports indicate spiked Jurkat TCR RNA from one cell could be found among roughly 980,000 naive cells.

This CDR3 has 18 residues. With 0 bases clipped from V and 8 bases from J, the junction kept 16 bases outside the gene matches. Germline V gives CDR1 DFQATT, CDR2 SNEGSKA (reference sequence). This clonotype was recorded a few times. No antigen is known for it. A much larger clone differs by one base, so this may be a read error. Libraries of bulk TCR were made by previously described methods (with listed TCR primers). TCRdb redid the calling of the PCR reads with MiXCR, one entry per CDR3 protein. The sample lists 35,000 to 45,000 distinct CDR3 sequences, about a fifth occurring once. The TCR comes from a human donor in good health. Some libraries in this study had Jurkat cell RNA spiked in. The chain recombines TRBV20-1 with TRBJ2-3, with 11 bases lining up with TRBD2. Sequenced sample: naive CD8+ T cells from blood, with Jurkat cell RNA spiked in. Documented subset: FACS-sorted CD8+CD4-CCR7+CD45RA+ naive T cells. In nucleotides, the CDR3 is TGCAGTGCTAGAGATCTGATGGCACTAGCGGGAGAGTTAGGTACGCAGTATTTT. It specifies CSARDLMALAGELGTQYF.